This is a list of T cell receptor beta chains from one sample in a study of vaccination effects on CD4 cells after COVID-19. TCRdb's copy holds only in-frame clones and misses some; the assay was immunoSEQ multiplex PCR. The table lists about 66,000 clones, roughly 80% of them singletons, with 0.75% to 1% in the top ten. The antigens of these receptors remain unknown. This specimen consisted of CD4+ T cells from PBMCs cultured with HCoV-OC43 spike peptides, obtained after COVID-19 vaccination. The receptors were sampled from a human donor who received a COVID-19 vaccine. The CDR3 runs from the conserved cysteine through the conserved F or W. The D gene is left open where the match is weak. A clone size is listed for some rows: how often the clone was seen (once, few, many), or a class if it is expanded.

TRBV25-1	.	TRBJ2-5	.	TGTGCCAGCAGTGAATACTCGGGGGCCGGGGAGACCCAGTACTTC	CASSEYSGAGETQYF
TRBV5-1	.	TRBJ2-2	TRBD2	TGCGCCAGCAGCTTGACTAGCGGGGGATACACCGGGGAGCTGTTTTTT	CASSLTSGGYTGELFF
TRBV4-1	.	TRBJ1-5	.	TGCGCCAGCAGCCAAGTTATTGGTGTGGGTCAGCCCCAGCATTTT	CASSQVIGVGQPQHF
TRBV7-8	.	TRBJ2-4	.	TGTGCCAGCAGCAAACAGGGTCTGGCCAAAAACATTCAGTACTTC	CASSKQGLAKNIQYF
TRBV12-3/TRBV12-4	.	TRBJ1-4	.	TGTGCCAACCCCCGGAGAAATGAAAAACTGTTTTTT	CANPRRNEKLFF
TRBV18	.	TRBJ2-5	.	TGTGCCAGCTCACCGGGGACGGCAGAGACCCAGTACTTC	CASSPGTAETQYF
TRBV7-2	.	TRBJ1-1	.	TGTGCCAGCAGCTCGACCCGGGGGGAGGGCACTGAAGCTTTCTTT	CASSSTRGEGTEAFF
TRBV29-1	.	TRBJ1-3	.	TGCAGCGTTGCAGTGAACTCTGGAAACACCATATATTTT	CSVAVNSGNTIYF
TRBV11-2	.	TRBJ2-3	.	TGTGCCAGCGTACACCGGGACGGGAGAGATACGCAGTATTTT	CASVHRDGRDTQYF
TRBV18	.	TRBJ2-5	.	TGTGCCAGCTCACCACGGACTACCGGGGGCGAGGAGACCCAGTACTTC	CASSPRTTGGEETQYF
TRBV6-2/TRBV6-3	.	TRBJ2-1	.	TGTGCCAGCAGCCGGGGCCAATTCTACAATGAGCAGTTCTTC	CASSRGQFYNEQFF
TRBV10-1	few	TRBJ2-2	.	TGCGCCAGCAGTGAGTCAAACACCGGGGAGCTGTTTTTT	CASSESNTGELFF
TRBV19	.	TRBJ1-1	.	TGTGCCAGTAGTATCCTCGGGGGGGGGCGGACTGAAGCTTTCTTT	CASSILGGGRTEAFF
TRBV5-1	.	TRBJ1-3	.	TGCGCCAGCAGCTTGGGGTCAGGGTTTGGAAACACCATATATTTT	CASSLGSGFGNTIYF
TRBV19	.	TRBJ2-1	TRBD2	TGTGCCAGTAGTATGGGCGGGGGGGGCGAGTTCTTC	CASSMGGGGEFF
TRBV9	.	TRBJ2-3	.	TGTGCCAGCAGCGTAGGGACCCGGAGCACAGATACGCAGTATTTT	CASSVGTRSTDTQYF
TRBV4-1	.	TRBJ2-3	TRBD2	TGCGCCAGCAGCCAAGGGGGGGGAGGGAACACAGATACGCAGTATTTT	CASSQGGGGNTDTQYF
TRBV4-2	.	TRBJ1-6	TRBD1	TGTGCCAGCAGCCCGGGACAGAGCTCCTATAATTCACCCCTCCACTTT	CASSPGQSSYNSPLHF
TRBV4-1	.	TRBJ2-1	.	TGCGCCAGCAGCCAAGTAAGGGCGGCTGAGCAGTTCTTC	CASSQVRAAEQFF
TRBV6-5	.	TRBJ2-4	TRBD1	TGTGCCAGCAGGCTATCGACAGGGGCCAAAAACATTCAGTACTTC	CASRLSTGAKNIQYF
TRBV5-1	.	TRBJ2-3	.	TGCGCCAGCAGCTTGCAGCTAGGGCAGGATACGCAGTATTTT	CASSLQLGQDTQYF
TRBV9	.	TRBJ2-5	.	TGTGCCAGCAGCGCAGGTGACATGGTTCCAGAGACCCAGTACTTC	CASSAGDMVPETQYF
TRBV11-2	.	TRBJ1-6	TRBD1	TGTGCCAGCAGCCCCAGGACAGGGGCTAATTCACCCCTCCACTTT	CASSPRTGANSPLHF
TRBV19	.	TRBJ1-5	.	TGTGCCAGTAGTATTGACGTTAGCAATCAGCCCCAGCATTTT	CASSIDVSNQPQHF
TRBV6-4	once	TRBJ2-2	.	TGTGCCAGCAGTGCGGGACGAATCCCCCCGGGGGAGCTGTTTTTT	CASSAGRIPPGELFF
TRBV25-1	.	TRBJ1-3	.	TGTGCCAGCAGTCCCGACTCAACTGGAAACACCATATATTTT	CASSPDSTGNTIYF
TRBV6-1	.	TRBJ2-1	.	TGTGCCAGCAGTGAATTCAGGGGCAGTGAGCAGTTCTTC	CASSEFRGSEQFF
TRBV5-1	.	TRBJ2-5	TRBD2	TGCGCCAGCAGCCGAGCGGGGGACTTCCTCCAAGAGACCCAGTACTTC	CASSRAGDFLQETQYF
TRBV7-9	.	TRBJ2-3	.	TGTGCCAGCAGCCCGGACACTGATACGCAGTATTTT	CASSPDTDTQYF
TRBV7-3	.	TRBJ1-1	TRBD1	TGTGCCAGCAGCCTCGGACAGGCGGCGGTAACTGAAGCTTTCTTT	CASSLGQAAVTEAFF
TRBV19	.	TRBJ2-2	TRBD2	TGTGCCTCGGGGGGGACTCGAACCACCGGGGAGCTGTTTTTT	CASGGTRTTGELFF
TRBV30	.	TRBJ2-6	.	TGTGCCTGGACAGGACAGTCTGGGGCCAACGTCCTGACTTTC	CAWTGQSGANVLTF
TRBV6-5	.	TRBJ1-4	.	TGTGCCAGCAGGAACCGGGAGAGAAGCGAAAAACTGTTTTTT	CASRNRERSEKLFF
TRBV12-5	few	TRBJ1-1	.	TGTGCTAGTGGTTTGGTACGGGACGGACAGCTGAACACTGAAGCTTTCTTT	CASGLVRDGQLNTEAFF
TRBV24-1	.	TRBJ2-1	.	TGTGCCACCAGTGGCCCCGGGCAGGGAGGCAATGAGCAGTTCTTC	CATSGPGQGGNEQFF
TRBV27	few	TRBJ1-5	.	TGTGCCAGCAGTTTGTCACAGGGCTCGAGCAATCAGCCCCAGCATTTT	CASSLSQGSSNQPQHF
TRBV12-3/TRBV12-4	once	TRBJ2-1	.	TGTGCCTCGGGTTCCCCTCATGAGCAGTTCTTC	CASGSPHEQFF
TRBV28	.	TRBJ2-3	TRBD2	TGTGCCAGCAGTCCCGGCGGGAGGGCAGATACGCAGTATTTT	CASSPGGRADTQYF
TRBV6-2/TRBV6-3	few	TRBJ2-3	.	TGTGCCAGCAGTTACCCCGGACTATCAGATACGCAGTATTTT	CASSYPGLSDTQYF
TRBV20-1	.	TRBJ1-1	.	TGCAGTGCTTCACCGGGAATCAGGGCTTTCTTT	CSASPGIRAFF
TRBV5-4	.	TRBJ2-5	TRBD1	TGTGCCAGCAGCCTTTACAGGGGAGAGACCCAGTACTTC	CASSLYRGETQYF
TRBV10-3	once	TRBJ2-3	.	TGTGCCATCAACGGAGGTTTTCAAGATACGCAGTATTTT	CAINGGFQDTQYF
TRBV14	.	TRBJ2-3	.	TGTGCCAGCAGCCGCGGCGGGTTTGCGACAGATACGCAGTATTTT	CASSRGGFATDTQYF
TRBV7-3	few	TRBJ2-5	.	TGTGCCAGCAGCTCCGGGACACAACAAGAGACCCAGTACTTC	CASSSGTQQETQYF
TRBV12-5	.	TRBJ2-5	.	TGTGCTAGTGGTTTCGAGAAGACCCAGTACTTC	CASGFEKTQYF
TRBV5-1	.	TRBJ2-1	TRBD2	TGCGCCAGCAGCTCGGATCGGGGGGTCTACAATGAGCAGTTCTTC	CASSSDRGVYNEQFF
TRBV18	.	TRBJ2-2	.	TGTGCCAGCTCAGACCTGAGGCCTACGAACACCGGGGAGCTGTTTTTT	CASSDLRPTNTGELFF
TRBV24-1	.	TRBJ1-5	.	TGTGCCACCAGTGAGGCAGGGAATCAGCCCCAGCATTTT	CATSEAGNQPQHF
TRBV10-2	.	TRBJ1-1	.	TGCGCCAGCGTGGACACTTTGAACACTGAAGCTTTCTTT	CASVDTLNTEAFF
TRBV5-1	.	TRBJ2-3	.	TGCGCCAGCAGCTATCAGGGCTTCACAGATACGCAGTATTTT	CASSYQGFTDTQYF
TRBV6-5	.	TRBJ2-1	TRBD1	TGTGCCAGCAGATCCGGGACAGGGACCAATGAGCAGTTCTTC	CASRSGTGTNEQFF
TRBV28	.	TRBJ1-2	.	TGTGCCAGCAGTTTGGTACCTGGAAACTATGGCTACACCTTC	CASSLVPGNYGYTF
TRBV2	.	TRBJ2-3	.	TGTGCCAGCAGTGTTGTACGGATTGGCACAGATACGCAGTATTTT	CASSVVRIGTDTQYF
TRBV10-3	.	TRBJ2-5	.	TGTGCCATCAGTGGGGGTTCTTGGGAGACCCAGTACTTC	CAISGGSWETQYF
TRBV5-6	.	TRBJ1-5	.	TGTGCCAGCAGTAGGGTGGGTCAGCCCCAGCATTTT	CASSRVGQPQHF
TRBV5-1	.	TRBJ2-3	TRBD2	TGCGCCAGCAGGGGAATCAGCGGGGGGCCCTCCTCCAGCACAGATACGCAGTATTTT	CASRGISGGPSSSTDTQYF
TRBV11-1	.	TRBJ2-2	.	TGTGCCAGCAGCTCATCGGGGTTTGCGAACACCGGGGAGCTGTTTTTT	CASSSSGFANTGELFF
TRBV6-5	once	TRBJ1-1	.	TGTGCCAGCAGTTACTCGATACGGAACACTGAAGCTTTCTTT	CASSYSIRNTEAFF
TRBV28	.	TRBJ1-5	.	TGTGCCAGCAGTTTAGGGGTCGACAGTAGTAATCAGCCCCAGCATTTT	CASSLGVDSSNQPQHF
TRBV30	.	TRBJ2-5	.	TGTGCCTGGAGTAGGACGGATTACCAAGAGACCCAGTACTTC	CAWSRTDYQETQYF